A selection of T cell receptor beta chains follows, all from one sample in a study of blood T cell repertoires in COVID-19. Method: immunoSEQ multiplex PCR; TCRdb's copy keeps in-frame clones and lacks some. The sample holds approximately 97,000 clones, around nine tenths seen once. The sequenced material came from peripheral blood. These receptor sequences come from a woman aged 50 to 60 with COVID-19, enrolled during active disease. CDR3s include the opening cysteine and the closing phenylalanine or tryptophan. Clone size appears in some rows only: once, few, many, or a class for an expanded clone.

NA,TRBV7-8,CASSPPGRDGYTF
NA,TRBV2,CASSEQTGVYGYTF
NA,TRBV5-4,CASSRPGDLGNEQFF
NA,TRBV7-6,CASSPIKRGANTGELFF
NA,TRBV11-2,CASSHDRGRNTIYF
NA,TRBV13,CASSSEGGQGENTGELFF
NA,TRBV6-5,CASSDRVKDSPLHF
NA,TRBV9,CASSLQGYGNTEAFF
NA,TRBV5-1,CASSITGTNEKLFF
NA,TRBV2,CASRTGQGMGTDTQYF
NA,TRBV24-1,CATSVTDRVVAGELFF
NA,TRBV25-1,CASSDGTAKNIQYF
NA,TRBV27,CASSSGQPFGEQYF
NA,TRBV7-8,CASSITGGAEAFF
NA,TRBV7-6,CASSPDPGLRGEKLFF
few,TRBV24-1,CATSDPDRGQETQYF